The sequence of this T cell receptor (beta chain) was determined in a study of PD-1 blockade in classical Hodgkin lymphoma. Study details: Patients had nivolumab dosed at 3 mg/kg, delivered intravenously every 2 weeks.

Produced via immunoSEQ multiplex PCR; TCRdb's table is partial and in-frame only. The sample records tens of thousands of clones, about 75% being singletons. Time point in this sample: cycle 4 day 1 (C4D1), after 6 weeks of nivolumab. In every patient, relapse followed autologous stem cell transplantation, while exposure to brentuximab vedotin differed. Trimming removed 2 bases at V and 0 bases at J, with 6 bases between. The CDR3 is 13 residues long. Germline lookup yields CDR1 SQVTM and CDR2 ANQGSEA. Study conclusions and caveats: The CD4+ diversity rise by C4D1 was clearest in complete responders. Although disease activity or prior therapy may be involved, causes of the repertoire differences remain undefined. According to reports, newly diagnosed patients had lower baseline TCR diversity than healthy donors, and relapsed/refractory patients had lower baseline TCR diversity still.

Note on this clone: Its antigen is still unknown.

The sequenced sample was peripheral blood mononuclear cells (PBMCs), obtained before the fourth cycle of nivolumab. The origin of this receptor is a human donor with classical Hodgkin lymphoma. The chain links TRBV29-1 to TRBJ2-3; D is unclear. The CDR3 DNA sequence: TGCAGCGTTGAACCCAGTAGCACAGATACGCAGTATTTT. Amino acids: CSVEPSSTDTQYF.